A selection of T cell receptor beta chains follows, all from one sample in a study of T-cell reconstitution after alpha-beta-depleted transplantation in children. A single record per CDR3 protein comes from TCRdb applying MiXCR to the PCR reads. The sample carries about 200,000 distinct CDR3 sequences, roughly 7% recorded once. The material sequenced was PBMCs, taken before TCRalphabeta/CD19-depleted stem cell transplant. The receptors were gathered from a boy between 2 and 15 years old with acute lymphoblastic leukemia, due to receive a stem cell transplant. Both conserved end residues are part of each CDR3. A D gene is named only where the DNA matches it firmly. A row's size may be missing; if present it is once, few, many or a size class.

>TRBJ2-2|many|TRBD2|TRBV15
TGTGCCACCAGCAGAGATGTACTAGCGGGAGGTACCGGGGAGCTGTTTTTT
CATSRDVLAGGTGELFF
>TRBJ2-5|many|NA|TRBV20-1
TGCAGTGCTTCCCCGGGACCTCGACAAGAGACCCAGTACTTC
CSASPGPRQETQYF
>TRBJ2-2|NA|TRBD2|TRBV6-5
TGTGCCAGCAGTTACGGGGGGGGAGGCGGGGAGCTGTTTTTT
CASSYGGGGGELFF
>TRBJ2-7|many|NA|TRBV29-1
TGCAGCGTCGAATCTTCAGGCCTTACCTACGAGCAGTACTTC
CSVESSGLTYEQYF
>TRBJ2-6|NA|NA|TRBV5-1
TGCGCCAGCAGCTTAAAATTTGGGGCCAACGTCCTGACTTTC
CASSLKFGANVLTF
>TRBJ2-5|few|TRBD2|TRBV4-2
TGTGCCAGCAGCCCAGACGGACTAGCGGAGACCCAGTACTTC
CASSPDGLAETQYF
>TRBJ2-2|NA|TRBD1|TRBV12-3/TRBV12-4
TGTGCCAGCAGTTCGGGACAGACGAACACCGGGGAGCTGTTTTTT
CASSSGQTNTGELFF
>TRBJ2-3|many|TRBD2|TRBV12-3/TRBV12-4
TGTGCCAGCAACGAAGGGGAAAGCGGGGTCCGCACAGATACGCAGTATTTT
CASNEGESGVRTDTQYF
>TRBJ2-7|few|TRBD2|TRBV12-3/TRBV12-4
TGTGCCAGCACCGGGACTAGCCGGTACGAGCAGTACTTC
CASTGTSRYEQYF
>TRBJ2-1|many|TRBD2|TRBV29-1
TGCAGCGTTGCGGGGGGGGAGGCCCAGTTCTTC
CSVAGGEAQFF
>TRBJ2-7|few|NA|TRBV7-3
TGTGCCAGCAGCTTATCCCCACGACGGGACAACTCCTACGAGCAGTACTTC
CASSLSPRRDNSYEQYF
>TRBJ2-3|NA|TRBD2|TRBV4-2
TGTGCCAGCAGCCAAGAGTGGGCGGGGGGCCGGGCGGATACGCAGTATTTT
CASSQEWAGGRADTQYF
>TRBJ2-5|few|NA|TRBV28
TGTGCCAGCAGTCCCACTGGGGCCCAGACCCAGTACTTC
CASSPTGAQTQYF
>TRBJ2-5|NA|NA|TRBV29-1
TGCAGCGATAAACGAGGGGAGACCCAGTACTTC
CSDKRGETQYF
>TRBJ2-5|few|NA|TRBV3-1
TGTGCCAGCAGCCATGGGGGTCGAGAGACCCAGTACTTC
CASSHGGRETQYF
>TRBJ2-5|few|TRBD1|TRBV13
TGTGCCAGCAGCCCGACAGGGGGCGACGAGACCCAGTACTTC
CASSPTGGDETQYF
>TRBJ1-1|many|NA|TRBV29-1
TGCAGCGTTGAAGATCTCAAGAACACTGAAGCTTTCTTT
CSVEDLKNTEAFF
>TRBJ2-2|few|TRBD2|TRBV20-1
TGCAGTGGTAAGCCTCCGGGACTAGCGGGAGAGTGGGACACCGGGGAGCTGTTTTTT
CSGKPPGLAGEWDTGELFF
>TRBJ2-7|many|NA|TRBV7-2
TGTGCCAGCAGCTTCGGTGACCTGTACTCCTACGAGCAGTACTTC
CASSFGDLYSYEQYF
>TRBJ2-5|many|NA|TRBV10-3
TGTGCCACAGGGACGGAGGCCAAAGAGACCCAGTACTTC
CATGTEAKETQYF
>TRBJ2-5|NA|TRBD2|TRBV3-1
TGTGCCAGCAGCCAAGAAGGCGGGGGGATCTACAAAGAGACCCAGTACTTC
CASSQEGGGIYKETQYF
>TRBJ2-6|NA|TRBD1|TRBV7-9
TGTGCCAGCGGCCTCCGGGACAGGCGCTCTGGGGCCAACGTCCTGACTTTC
CASGLRDRRSGANVLTF
>TRBJ2-1|many|NA|TRBV28
TGTGCCAGCAGTCCTCAGGGCTTCTCCTACAATGAGCAGTTCTTC
CASSPQGFSYNEQFF
>TRBJ2-7|many|TRBD1|TRBV28
TGTGCCAGCCTTCCGGGACAGGGAGTCCCCTACGAGCAGTACTTC
CASLPGQGVPYEQYF
>TRBJ2-3|many|TRBD2|TRBV20-1
TGCAGTGCTAGAGACGACGGACTAGCCGGAGATACGCAGTATTTT
CSARDDGLAGDTQYF
>TRBJ1-1|many|NA|TRBV5-1
TGCGCCACCTATGGGGGGAGAGCTTTCTTT
CATYGGRAFF
>TRBJ2-5|few|NA|TRBV20-1
TGCAGTGCTATCCCCATGGATGGCGGGAAGGGAGAGACCCAGTACTTC
CSAIPMDGGKGETQYF
>TRBJ1-4|many|NA|TRBV28
TGTGCCAGCAGGCCCGTTAATGAAAAACTGTTTTTT
CASRPVNEKLFF
>TRBJ2-2|NA|TRBD2|TRBV7-3
TGTGCCAGCAGCTTACGGGCTAGCGGGTCCGGGGAGCTGTTTTTT
CASSLRASGSGELFF
>TRBJ1-1|many|TRBD1|TRBV5-1
TGCGCCAGCAGCTTTGAAGGGACAGGATCAACTGAAGCTTTCTTT
CASSFEGTGSTEAFF
>TRBJ2-3|NA|NA|TRBV15
TGTGCCACCAGCAGAGAACTATCAGGGGCAGATACGCGGTATTTT
CATSRELSGADTRYF
>TRBJ2-7|NA|NA|TRBV4-2
TGTGCCAGCAGCCAAGGGCGGTCCGAATCCTACGAGCAGTACTTC
CASSQGRSESYEQYF
>TRBJ2-7|many|NA|TRBV5-1
TGCGCCAGCACCTCAACTTTGAGAGAGCAGTACTTC
CASTSTLREQYF
>TRBJ2-6|many|NA|TRBV5-1
TGCGCCAGCAGCTTAGCAGAAATATCTGGGGCCAACGTCCTGACTTTC
CASSLAEISGANVLTF
>TRBJ1-1|many|TRBD1|TRBV10-3
TGTGCCATCAGTGAGGGGGACAGGCGGAACACTGAAGCTTTCTTT
CAISEGDRRNTEAFF
>TRBJ1-1|few|NA|TRBV5-6
TGTGCCAGCAGCTCGGGGGGGCGGGGCACTGAAGCTTTCTTT
CASSSGGRGTEAFF
>TRBJ2-3|few|TRBD2|TRBV12-3/TRBV12-4
TGTGCCAGCCAGACTAGCGTGTCAGATACGCAGTATTTT
CASQTSVSDTQYF
>TRBJ2-6|NA|NA|TRBV6-4
TGTGCCCGCAGGCTATCGACAAGGGTAGCCACTGGGGCCAACGTCCTGACTTTC
CARRLSTRVATGANVLTF
>TRBJ2-6|few|NA|TRBV7-3
TGTGCCAGCAGCCCTAACACAGGGACTGGGGCCAACGTCCTGACTTTC
CASSPNTGTGANVLTF
>TRBJ2-5|NA|TRBD2|TRBV11-2
TGTGCCAGCACCCGGACTAGCGGGAGGGCCGGAGAGACCCAGTACTTC
CASTRTSGRAGETQYF
>TRBJ2-1|many|NA|TRBV5-1
TGCGCCAGCAGCTTGGACTCGGTCTACAATGAGCAGTTCTTC
CASSLDSVYNEQFF
>TRBJ2-3|many|TRBD1|TRBV11-2
TGTGCCAGCAGCTTACCTGGGACAGGGTTTTTCACAGATACGCAGTATTTT
CASSLPGTGFFTDTQYF
>TRBJ2-7|many|NA|TRBV5-1
TGCGCCAGCAGCCCGGAGAGACAGGGCGGGAGTGAGCAGTACTTC
CASSPERQGGSEQYF
>TRBJ2-1|many|TRBD2|TRBV6-2/TRBV6-3
TGTGCCAGCAGCCGGGGGGTCGGTGAGCAGTTCTTC
CASSRGVGEQFF
>TRBJ1-1|many|NA|TRBV28
TGTGCCAGCAGGGTCAATCCGACTGAAGCTTTCTTT
CASRVNPTEAFF
>TRBJ2-1|NA|NA|TRBV6-2/TRBV6-3
TGTGCCAGCAAGCGGAACAATGAGCAGTTCTTC
CASKRNNEQFF